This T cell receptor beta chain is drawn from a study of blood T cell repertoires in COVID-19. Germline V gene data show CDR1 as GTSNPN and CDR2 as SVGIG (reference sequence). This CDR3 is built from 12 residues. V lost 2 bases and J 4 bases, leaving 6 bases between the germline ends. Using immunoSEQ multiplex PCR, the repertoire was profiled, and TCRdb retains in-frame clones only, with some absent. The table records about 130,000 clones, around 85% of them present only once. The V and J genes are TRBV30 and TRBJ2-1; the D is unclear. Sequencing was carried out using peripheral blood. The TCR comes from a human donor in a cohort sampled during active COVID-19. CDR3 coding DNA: TGTGCCTGGAGTCGTCTTTACAATGAGCAGTTCTTC. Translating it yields CAWSRLYNEQFF.